This record covers a single TCR beta chain. Those enrolled in Seattle joined during active infection and were followed longitudinally afterward. Profiling relied on immunoSEQ multiplex PCR, and the TCRdb table lists in-frame clones only, not all of them. The sample yields some 240,000 clones, about 90% seen once. This specimen belongs to a study of blood T cell repertoires in COVID-19. Study overall: There were acute and convalescent COVID-19 samples, and they came from the United States, Italy and Spain.

CDR1 is KGHDR and CDR2 is SFDVKD in the germline V gene. Trimming at V came to 4 bases and at J to 5 bases, leaving 6 bases not matched to a gene. This CDR3 has 15 residues. The sample comprised peripheral blood. This TCR came from a woman aged 55-69 years with COVID-19, enrolled during active disease. This sequence joins TRBV24-1 and TRBJ1-2; TRBD1 agrees at 10 bases. The CDR3 region is CATSDPRQGAYGYTF. DNA of the CDR3: TGTGCCACCAGTGACCCGCGACAGGGGGCGTATGGCTACACCTTC.